This T cell receptor beta chain is from a study of a mutant IDH1 vaccine in newly diagnosed glioma. For the study at large: Sex among treated patients split roughly 62% male, approximately 38% female; mean age was approximately 40 years.

TCRdb keeps only in-frame clones here, not all; method: immunoSEQ multiplex PCR. The data hold 92,000 or so clones, with approximately 80% observed a single time. As for time point: baseline, week 1 (first vaccination visit). The treatment: pre-vaccination baseline after standard-of-care therapy. The V gene's germline CDR1 is SGHRS and CDR2 YFSETQ. This CDR3 comprises 15 residues. V lost 4 bases to trimming and J lost 2 bases, with 15 bases between them. The chain combines TRBV5-1 with TRBJ1-1; no clear D gene. The receptor's source is a man aged 35 to 55 with glioma. Some clones in this sample may be carry-over from other donors' samples. Sequencing was performed on PBMCs, taken from a glioma patient treated with radiotherapy, temozolomide or both. CDR3 in DNA: TGCGCCAGCAGCCTAACACAGTTAGGAAACACTGAAGCTTTCTTT. It translates to CASSLTQLGNTEAFF.